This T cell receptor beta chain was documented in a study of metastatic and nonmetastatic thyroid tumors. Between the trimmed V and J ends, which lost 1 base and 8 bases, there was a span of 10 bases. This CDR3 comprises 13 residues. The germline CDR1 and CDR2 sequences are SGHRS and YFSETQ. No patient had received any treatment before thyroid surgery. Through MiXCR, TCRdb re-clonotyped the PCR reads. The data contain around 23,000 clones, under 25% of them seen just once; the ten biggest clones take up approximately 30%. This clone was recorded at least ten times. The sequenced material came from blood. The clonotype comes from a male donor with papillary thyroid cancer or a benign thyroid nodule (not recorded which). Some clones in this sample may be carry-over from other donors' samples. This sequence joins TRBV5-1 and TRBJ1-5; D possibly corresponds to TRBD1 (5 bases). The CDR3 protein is CASSLQGVEPQHF. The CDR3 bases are TGCGCCAGCAGCTTGCAGGGAGTCGAGCCCCAGCATTTT.